Each of the 18 T cell receptor beta chains below was sequenced from the same sample in a study of T cell responses to AZD1222 COVID-19 vaccine. TCRdb keeps only in-frame clones here, not all; method: immunoSEQ multiplex PCR. This sample has roughly 110,000 clones; 90% occur once, and the top ten carry less than 9.5%. This specimen was peripheral blood, taken 28 days after the second AZD1222 dose. The receptors here all came from an adult who received the AZD1222 COVID-19 vaccine.

V is TRBV15 and J is TRBJ2-1; 10 bases map to TRBD1. The CDR3 sequence is 15 residues long. Germline values: CDR1 LNHNV, CDR2 YYDKDF (reference sequence). Trimming cost V 8 bases and J 3 bases; bases outside gene matches: 7. CDR3 nucleotides: TGTGCCACCGGAAGGGGGACAGGGGTCTACAATGAGCAGTTCTTC. Translated: CATGRGTGVYNEQFF.

In its sample, this clone was seen once. The rearrangement joins TRBV18 to TRBJ2-3; D possibly corresponds to TRBD2 (5 bases). Germline V CDR1 and CDR2: KGHSH, LQKENI. The germline V and J ends were trimmed by 4 bases and 2 bases, with 13 bases remaining between them. The CDR3 has 15 residues. The CDR3, as DNA: TGTGCCAGCTCACTCGAGAGGGCCCCCACAGATACGCAGTATTTT. Protein: CASSLERAPTDTQYF.

V and J are TRBV29-1 and TRBJ2-3, with D possibly being TRBD1 or TRBD2 (5 bases each). V was clipped by 4 bases and J by 0 bases, with 8 bases between them. Germline V gives CDR1 SQVTM, CDR2 ANQGSEA. The length of the CDR3 is 13 residues. The CDR3 bases are TGCAGCGTTGGTGGGGGTAGCACAGATACGCAGTATTTT. It encodes CSVGGGSTDTQYF.

The V gene is TRBV27, the J gene TRBJ1-5, with unresolved D. The germline V and J ends were trimmed by 6 bases and 2 bases, with 8 bases remaining between them. Germline V gene sequence: CDR1 MNHEY, CDR2 SMNVEV (reference sequence). CDR3 length: 13 residues. This chain's CDR3 is CASRPTGNQPQHF. CDR3 sequence (DNA): TGTGCCAGCAGACCCACAGGCAATCAGCCCCAGCATTTT.

This chain uses TRBV7-3 with TRBJ2-1; D gene ambiguous. This CDR3 contains 13 residues. Germline CDR1 is SGHTA and CDR2 is FQGTGA. Trimming shortened V by 5 bases and J by 7 bases, and 12 bases separated the two germline ends. The CDR3: CASSVTSLNEQFF. CDR3 in DNA: TGTGCCAGCAGCGTTACCTCGTTAAATGAGCAGTTCTTC.

The J gene is TRBJ1-6, the V gene TRBV6-6; 11 bases match TRBD1. CDR1 and CDR2 (germline): MNHNY, SVGAGI (reference sequence). The CDR3 runs 17 residues. Germline trimming cut 5 bases from V and 1 base from J; bases unmatched to any gene: 4. CDR3 DNA: TGTGCCAGCAGTCACGGGACAGGGGGTTCCTATAATTCACCCCTCCACTTT. Its protein product is CASSHGTGGSYNSPLHF.

This chain connects TRBV19 to TRBJ1-4, with D maybe TRBD1 (5 bases). Trimming cost V 5 bases and J 8 bases, with 18 bases left between them. The V gene's germline CDR1 is LNHDA and CDR2 SQIVND (reference sequence). This CDR3 spans 15 amino acids. The CDR3 coding sequence is TGTGCCAGTAGTGTACGTGGGGGTCCTCGGGAAAAACTGTTTTTT. Encoded protein: CASSVRGGPREKLFF.

The CDR3 loop is CSVEGEWRNEQFF. The CDR3, as DNA: TGCAGCGTTGAAGGAGAATGGAGAAATGAGCAGTTCTTC. The J gene is TRBJ2-1, the V gene TRBV29-1; D remains unclear. Trimming removed 1 base at V and 7 bases at J, with 11 bases between. In germline, CDR1 is SQVTM, CDR2 ANQGSEA. This CDR3 is built from 13 residues.

The gene calls are TRBV20-1 and TRBJ2-5; D gene uncertain. V lost 3 bases and J lost 1, with 12 bases in between. Germline V lookup: CDR1 DFQATT, CDR2 SNEGSKA (reference sequence). CDR3 length equals 14 residues. DNA of the CDR3: TGCAGTGCTAGTAACACCTTCATCCAAGAGACCCAGTACTTC. The encoded protein is CSASNTFIQETQYF.

V and J are TRBV12-3 or TRBV12-4 and TRBJ1-2, with a weak D call TRBD1 (6 bases). Trimming cost V 6 bases and J 7 bases, with 15 bases left between them. The CDR3 length is 13 residues. Written as DNA, the CDR3 is TGTGCCAGCAGCTCGACAAGGGGGGTTGGCTACACCTTC. Its translation: CASSSTRGVGYTF.

The chain links TRBV11-2 to TRBJ2-7; D unresolved. The V gene lost 5 bases and the J gene lost 0 bases, with 2 bases spanning the gap. The CDR3 has 11 amino acids. Germline V CDR1 and CDR2: SGHAT, FQNNGV. The CDR3 nucleotides are TGTGCCAGCAGCACCTCCTACGAGCAGTACTTC. This sequence encodes CASSTSYEQYF. Together with reference TRBV11-2 and TRBJ2-7, the CDR3 gives the full variable domain: EAGVAQSPRYKIIEKRQSVAFWCNPISGHATLYWYQQILGQGPKLLIQFQNNGVVDDSQLPKDRFSAERLKGVDSTLKIQPAKLEDSAVYLCASSTSYEQYFGPGTRLTVT.

This rearrangement joins TRBV11-2 to TRBJ1-6; D is unclear. The CDR3 loop spans 15 amino acids. V lost 2 bases, J lost 0 bases, and 5 bases lay in between. The germline CDR1 and CDR2 sequences are SGHAT and FQNNGV. The DNA for the CDR3 is TGTGCCAGCAGCTTATCGGACTCCTATAATTCACCCCTCCACTTT. Translated: CASSLSDSYNSPLHF.

The V gene is TRBV25-1, the J gene TRBJ1-4; D is uncertain. From germline, CDR1 is MGHDK and CDR2 SYGVNS. This CDR3 comprises 12 residues. The V end lost 6 bases, the J end lost 11 bases, and 13 bases lay between the germline ends. The CDR3 DNA sequence: TGTGCCAGCAGAGAGGGTCCGCGTAAACTGTTTTTT. As protein: CASREGPRKLFF.

The V call is TRBV2, the J call TRBJ2-1; 8 bases match TRBD2. The CDR3 is 15 amino acids. Germline-derived CDR1 and CDR2 are SNHLY and FYNNEI. V shed 2 bases, J shed 9 bases, and the junction held 9 bases outside the gene matches. The CDR3 nucleotides read TGTGCCAGCAGTGAATCCCAGCTAGCGGGCTTTGAGCAGTTCTTC. It translates to CASSESQLAGFEQFF.

The V and J genes are TRBV6-2 or TRBV6-3 and TRBJ2-7; TRBD1 or TRBD2 may be the D gene (5 bases each). This CDR3 spans 14 amino acids. Looked up from germline, CDR1 is MNHEY and CDR2 is SVGEGT. V gave up 4 bases and J gave up 6 bases, with 16 bases separating them. CDR3 amino acids: CASSLTGRRVEQYF. The CDR3 nucleotides are TGTGCCAGCAGTTTAACGGGACGCCGGGTCGAGCAGTACTTC.

The chain's CDR3 is CASSPTTGYEQYF. CDR3 sequence (DNA): TGTGCCAGCAGTCCGACGACAGGCTACGAGCAGTACTTC. This chain connects TRBV6-2 or TRBV6-3 to TRBJ2-7, with D possibly matching TRBD1 (6 bases). From germline, CDR1 is MNHEY and CDR2 SVGEGT. The CDR3 is made up of 13 amino acids. V gave up 5 bases and J gave up 3 bases, with 11 bases separating them.

This chain links TRBV7-2 with TRBJ1-1, with a possible D match to TRBD1 (6 bases). Germline V gene lookup returns CDR1 SGHTA and CDR2 FQGNSA. The CDR3 has 14 amino acids. Trimming cost V 1 base and J 4 bases, with 10 bases left between them. CDR3 in amino acids: CASSLDGGATEAFF. The CDR3 nucleotides read TGTGCCAGCAGCTTAGACGGGGGGGCCACTGAAGCTTTCTTT. Full variable domain (outside the CDR3, taken from reference TRBV7-2 and TRBJ1-1): GAGVSQSPSNKVTEKGKDVELRCDPISGHTALYWYRQSLGQGLEFLIYFQGNSAPDKSGLPSDRFSAERTGGSVSTLTIQRTQQEDSAVYLCASSLDGGATEAFFGQGTRLTVV.

The J gene is TRBJ2-3, the V gene TRBV7-3, with 10 nucleotides matching TRBD2. In germline, CDR1 is SGHTA, CDR2 FQGTGA. This CDR3 spans 17 amino acids. Trimming took 4 bases from V and 4 from J; bases not matched to a gene: 11. In DNA form, the CDR3 reads TGTGCCAGCAGCTCCAAACCCTTAGCGGGGGGCCCAGATACGCAGTATTTT. Translating gives CASSSKPLAGGPDTQYF.